One sample yielded the 2 T cell receptor beta chains listed below, sequenced in a study of cytomegalovirus exposure and HLA in healthy donors. The PCR made use of 60 Vbeta and 13 Jbeta primers. Method: immunoSEQ multiplex PCR; TCRdb's copy keeps in-frame clones and lacks some. Among around 160,000 clones, approximately 78% were seen once, and the ten largest hold over 1.1%. The sequencing input was PBMCs. The receptor set was obtained from a male donor in good health and CMV-seronegative.

The chain links TRBV5-4 to TRBJ1-2; 12 positions match TRBD1. The germline V gene encodes CDR1 SGHNT and CDR2 YYREEE (reference sequence). This CDR3 has 16 amino acids. V lost 1 base to trimming and J lost 7 bases; unmatched junction nucleotides: 8. DNA for the CDR3: TGTGCCAGCAGCTTGAATCTGGGACAGGGGGCCTCTGGCTACACCTTC. Protein: CASSLNLGQGASGYTF.

The chain employs TRBV14 and TRBJ1-4, with D possibly matching TRBD1 (6 bases). The germline gives CDR1 SGHDN, CDR2 FVKESK. V shed 4 bases and J shed 8 bases, with 14 bases lying between them. CDR3 length equals 14 residues. Written as DNA, the CDR3 is TGTGCCAGCAGCCTGACAAGGGGGAGAGAAAAACTGTTTTTT. It yields the protein CASSLTRGREKLFF. Full variable domain (rest looked up from reference TRBV14 and TRBJ1-4): EAGVTQFPSHSVIEKGQTVTLRCDPISGHDNLYWYRRVMGKEIKFLLHFVKESKQDESGMPNNRFLAERTGGTYSTLKVQPAELEDSGVYFCASSLTRGREKLFFGSGTQLSVL.